This T cell receptor beta chain was recorded in a study of blood T cell repertoires in COVID-19. Turning to the study itself: Sources were T cells, B-cell-depleted T cells, or PBMCs; the material itself was cDNA or gDNA.

Original processing notes: Researchers report that nucleated cell counts were estimated from reference gene primer amplification. Assay: immunoSEQ multiplex PCR; the TCRdb copy retains only in-frame clones and omits some. V and J calls and clone size are given by that table; D and trimming were obtained from the DNA. Altogether approximately 200,000 clones are present, 70% to 90% being singletons, with the ten largest covering around a tenth. Participant ages covered about 18 to 100 years across 20 to 30 US areas. Clinical history as reported by participants underpinned cohort assignment. CDR1 and CDR2 from the germline V gene are MRHNA and SNTAGT. The CDR3 length is 13 residues. Trimming shortened V by 4 bases and J by 5 bases, and 11 bases separated the two germline ends.

This clonotype originated in a man between 40 and 49 years old who had recovered from COVID-19. V is TRBV6-4 and J is TRBJ1-2; TRBD1 is a possible D gene (5 bases). Sequencing was carried out using PBMCs or T cells enriched from blood (not recorded which). CDR3 in amino acids: CASSVDSGYGYTF. The CDR3 bases are TGTGCCAGCAGTGTTGACAGTGGGTATGGCTACACCTTC.